This record looks at one TCR beta chain sequence and its context. Antigen: not known. The data are from a study of T cell clonotyping in hematopoietic cell transplantation. Here immunoSEQ multiplex PCR was the method, and the copy in TCRdb shows in-frame clones only, minus some. This table has around 27,000 clones, 60% to 80% appearing once. Time point reported: recipient sample about 28 days before transplant, after cytoreduction. Points from the study as a whole: Few recipient clonotypes overlapped donors; over 95% were de novo at given depth.

The CDR3 runs 16 residues. The J segment lost 3 bases and the V segment lost 4 bases, leaving 8 bases of the junction unmatched. Germline assignment: CDR1 LGHNA and CDR2 YNFKEQ. This TCR came from a middle-aged man with myelodysplastic syndrome. Some clones in this sample may be carry-over from other donors' samples. The chain has TRBV4-2 and TRBJ2-3, with 9 nucleotides matching TRBD2. The source was peripheral blood mononuclear cells, collected before stem cell transplant. The CDR3 nucleotides are TGTGCCAGCAGCCCAACGGGACTAGCTGGGACAGATACGCAGTATTTT. Encoded protein: CASSPTGLAGTDTQYF.